This T cell receptor beta chain stems from a study of blood T cell repertoires in COVID-19. Study-level background: PBMCs, B-cell-depleted T cells, or T cells were the source of the cDNA or gDNA that made up the material.

Study processing details: Counts of nucleated cells, estimated from reference gene primer amplification, were obtained. The protocol was immunoSEQ multiplex PCR, while the TCRdb copy is restricted to in-frame clones and leaves out a portion. V and J calls and clone size are given by that table; D and trimming were obtained from the DNA. The data show tens of thousands of clones, about 85% seen once. This clone was recorded once. CDR1 and CDR2 from the germline V gene are LNHDA and SQIVND (reference sequence). Trimming removed 3 bases from V and 4 bases from J, with 9 bases in between. This CDR3 comprises 14 residues.

Sequenced: peripheral blood. This chain links TRBV19 with TRBJ2-2; a weak D match, TRBD1 (6 bases). This TCR came from a man aged 80 or over with acute or convalescent COVID-19. The CDR3 nucleotides read TGTGCCAGTAGTATCCAGGGGTCCACCGGGGAGCTGTTTTTT. Its protein product is CASSIQGSTGELFF.